This T cell receptor beta chain was recorded in a study of blood T cell repertoires in COVID-19 (TCRdb year 2020). Regarding the complete study: Samples covering the acute and convalescent phases of COVID-19 were provided by collaborators in the United States, Italy and Spain. The samples were drawn from the first 160 participants of the ongoing ImmuneRACE study and from 950 to 1,500 subjects provided by 6 global collaborators. Subjects who had been exposed to COVID-19, were actively infected with it, or had recovered from it provided the deeply sampled blood TCRbeta repertoires that made up the dataset. Nearly every sample came with metadata listing a de-identified subject ID, COVID-19 status, age in years and sex. Where HLA class I and class II types were available, the types were taken from metadata supplied by the sample provider, not from assay-based typing. The repertoires were released in a freely available public database intended as a resource for research on the immune response to SARS-CoV-2. The prospective study material was composed of cDNA or gDNA derived from T cells, B-cell-depleted T cells, or PBMCs. General conclusions and limits of the study: How much clinical and demographic metadata was included differed by source and by participant, and the metadata was provided uncurated.

The collaborating institutions used their own protocols to collect whole blood in K2EDTA tubes. Collaborator samples were shipped for TCRbeta analysis as frozen whole blood, isolated PBMCs, or DNA extracted from either sample type. Taken from the germline V gene, the CDR1 and CDR2 loops are MNHEY and SVGAGI. The CDR3 has 13 amino acids, counting the end cysteine and phenylalanine. Just CDR3 DNA is preserved here, 39 bases in frame from base 1. Trimming at the junction amounts to 5 bases on V and 1 base on J, and the germline ends lie 8 bases apart. In the case of this clone: No antigen is known for it. Base qualities were left out, and no much larger clone turns up one base away.

TCRbeta CDR3 regions were amplified from genomic DNA using the immunoSEQ Assay, a bias-controlled multiplex PCR. On the study's bioinformatics: The number of nucleated cells in each sample was estimated from the amplification of reference gene primers within the assay. Sequence reads were collapsed and filtered to measure the absolute abundance of every unique TCRbeta CDR3 rearrangement. For each sample, productive Simpson clonality was calculated by taking the square root of Simpson's diversity index across productive rearrangements. TCRdb took over this immuneACCESS table, retaining in-frame rearrangements with V and J assigned. Such tables are incomplete; in checked studies, under half of the missing clones stem from an unresolved V gene, and the remainder is unexplained. V and J calls and clone size come straight from that table; D and trimming were deduced from the DNA. Within this sample are tens of thousands of clones, with roughly 86% of them counted one time only. The top ten constitute around 12% of the sample.

The sample was peripheral blood. The receptor comes from a human donor in a cohort sampled during active COVID-19. The donor label of this sample is uncertain. The rearrangement joined TRBV6-5 to TRBJ1-1; possibly the D gene is TRBD1, per 6 matching bases. The nucleotides read TGTGCCAGCAGTCGGACAGAGAACACTGAAGCTTTCTTT. Its protein is CASSRTENTEAFF.